One and the same sample provided the 8 T cell receptor beta chains below, sequenced in a study of OX40 agonist ivuxolimab in advanced cancers. Sequencing used immunoSEQ multiplex PCR; TCRdb keeps in-frame clones, though not all of them. This table holds about 84,000 clones, approximately 89% found once. Here the sequenced sample was CD4+ or CD8+ T cells sorted from blood, taken in a trial of the OX40 agonist ivuxolimab. The receptors shown here come from an adult with an advanced solid tumor such as melanoma, head and neck, liver or kidney cancer.

The chain couples TRBV6-4 to TRBJ2-1; TRBD1 matches at 8 bases. Germline V gene data show CDR1 as MRHNA and CDR2 as SNTAGT. This CDR3 is built from 14 residues. V dropped 6 bases and J dropped 8; count of bases not matched to a gene: 9. The CDR3 sequence is CASRPDRGSHEQFF. For the CDR3, the DNA is TGTGCCAGCAGACCCGACAGGGGCAGTCATGAGCAGTTCTTC.

This clone was observed a few times. The rearrangement joins TRBV27 to TRBJ1-6; the match to TRBD1 covers 8 bases. The J segment lost 14 bases and the V segment lost 4 bases, leaving 16 bases of the junction unmatched. The germline CDR1 and CDR2 sequences are MNHEY and SMNVEV (reference sequence). The CDR3 contains 16 residues. The CDR3 sequence is CASSSTRTGRSVALHF. In nucleotides, the CDR3 is TGTGCCAGCAGTTCGACTCGGACAGGGCGGTCGGTAGCCCTCCACTTT.

This chain joins TRBV6-6 and TRBJ2-5, with D unclear. Germline CDR1 reads MNHNY; CDR2 reads SVGAGI (reference sequence). This CDR3 is built from 15 residues. Trimming removed 6 bases at V and 4 bases at J, with 18 bases between. The CDR3 loop reads CASSIGLTTPETQYF. The CDR3 coding sequence is TGTGCCAGCAGCATCGGGCTTACTACTCCAGAGACCCAGTACTTC.

The V call is TRBV19, the J call TRBJ1-3; D gene uncertain. CDR3 length equals 14 residues. Trimming pared 5 bases from V and 0 bases from J, leaving 8 bases between. Germline values: CDR1 LNHDA, CDR2 SQIVND (reference sequence). This CDR3 is CASSDWSSGNTIYF. In DNA, the CDR3 is TGTGCCAGTAGTGACTGGAGCTCTGGAAACACCATATATTTT.

The CDR3 DNA reads as TGTGCCAGCAGCTTGGCTCGCACAGATACGCAGTATTTT. This gives the protein CASSLARTDTQYF. The chain recombines TRBV5-4 with TRBJ2-3; no reliable D call. CDR3 length: 13 amino acids. Trimming pared 0 bases from V and 1 base from J, leaving 3 bases between. Germline V CDR1 and CDR2: SGHNT, YYREEE (reference sequence).

The chain is built from TRBV28 and TRBJ1-1; 8 bases agree with TRBD1. This CDR3 is 16 amino acids long. V shed 5 bases and J 3 bases; nucleotides not matched to a gene: 11. Germline CDR1 MDHEN, CDR2 SYDVKM. CDR3 sequence (DNA): TGTGCCAGCAGTAGCCCCAGGGGGCGGGCGGACACTGAAGCTTTCTTT. Protein product: CASSSPRGRADTEAFF.

The chain has TRBV6-5 and TRBJ2-3; 8 bases are a match to TRBD2. The germline V gene encodes CDR1 MNHEY and CDR2 SVGAGI. The V gene end was trimmed by 7 bases and the J gene end by 2 bases; junction bases not matched to a gene: 5. The CDR3 extends over 14 amino acids. The CDR3 here is CASTSGGITDTQYF. Here the CDR3 DNA reads TGTGCCAGCACGAGCGGGGGTATCACAGATACGCAGTATTTT.

This rearrangement joins TRBV7-2 to TRBJ1-3, with a possible D match to TRBD1 (5 bases). This CDR3 spans 17 amino acids. V was cut by 3 bases and J by 0 bases, with 15 bases left in between. Germline assignment: CDR1 SGHTA and CDR2 FQGNSA. CDR3 loop: CASSLYPQQASGNTIYF. The CDR3 DNA sequence: TGTGCCAGCAGCTTGTATCCTCAACAGGCCTCTGGAAACACCATATATTTT.